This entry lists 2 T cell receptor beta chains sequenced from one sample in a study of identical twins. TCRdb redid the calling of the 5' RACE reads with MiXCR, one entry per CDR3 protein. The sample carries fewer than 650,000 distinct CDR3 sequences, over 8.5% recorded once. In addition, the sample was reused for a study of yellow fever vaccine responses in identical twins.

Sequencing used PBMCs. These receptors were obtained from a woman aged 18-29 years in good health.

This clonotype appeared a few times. CDR3 in amino acids: CASSLDLREPGELFF. As DNA, the CDR3 is TGCGCCAGCAGCTTGGATTTGAGGGAACCCGGGGAGCTGTTTTTT. V is TRBV5-1 and J is TRBJ2-2; a weak D match, TRBD2 (5 bases). This CDR3 region has 15 residues. The V end was cut by 0 bases, the J end by 6 bases, with 12 bases between. Germline V gene data show CDR1 as SGHRS and CDR2 as YFSETQ.

The CDR3 region has the DNA TGTGCCAGCAGCTCGGAGGGGGCCCCACCTCCAACAGATACGCAGTATTTT. It encodes CASSSEGAPPPTDTQYF. The genes are TRBV7-9 and TRBJ2-3, with a weak D call TRBD1 (7 bases). This CDR3 is 17 amino acids long. Germline assignment: CDR1 SEHNR and CDR2 FQNEAQ (reference sequence). The V end was cut by 4 bases, the J end by 3 bases, with 20 bases between.